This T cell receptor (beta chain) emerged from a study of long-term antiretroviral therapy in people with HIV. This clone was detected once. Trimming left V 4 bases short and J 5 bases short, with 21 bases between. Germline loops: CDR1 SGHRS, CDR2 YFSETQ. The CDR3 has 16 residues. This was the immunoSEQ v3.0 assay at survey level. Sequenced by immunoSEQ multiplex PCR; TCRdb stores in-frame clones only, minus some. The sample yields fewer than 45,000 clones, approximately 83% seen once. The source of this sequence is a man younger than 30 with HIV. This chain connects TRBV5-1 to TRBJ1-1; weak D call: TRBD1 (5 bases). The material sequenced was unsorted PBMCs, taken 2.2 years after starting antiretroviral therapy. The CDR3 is CASSRRSGSGRTEAFF. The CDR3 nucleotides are TGCGCCAGCAGCCGAAGGTCCGGGTCAGGGAGGACTGAAGCTTTCTTT.